The next 26 T cell receptor beta chains were all read from a single sample in a study of CD8 T cells in Susac syndrome. An input of about 0.5 to 1 ug of RNA was subjected to reverse transcription using random hexamers. TCRdb recomputed calls from the immunoSEQ multiplex PCR reads with MiXCR, one row per CDR3 protein. The sample has roughly 120,000 distinct CDR3 sequences; roughly 94% are singletons. The sample comprised CD4+ T cells from PBMCs. Receptors were obtained from a human donor in good health.

The chain combines TRBV4-3 with TRBJ2-1; D gene unclear. Between the trimmed V and J ends, which lost 0 bases and 12 bases, there was a span of 9 bases. Germline CDR1 and CDR2: LGHNA and YSLEER. The CDR3 is 12 amino acids. The DNA of the CDR3 is TGCGCCAGCAGCCAAGACACGGCGACGCAGTTCTTC. As protein: CASSQDTATQFF.

This rearrangement joins TRBV18 to TRBJ2-3, with 7 bases identical to TRBD1. Germline assignment: CDR1 KGHSH and CDR2 LQKENI. The CDR3 runs 16 residues. The V segment lost 6 bases and the J segment 1 base; nucleotides outside the gene matches: 10. CDR3 DNA: TGTGCCAGCTCCCCGCGCCGGGACAGTGGCACAGATACGCAGTATTTT. This sequence encodes CASSPRRDSGTDTQYF.

The CDR3: CASSLRTSAEGEQFF. Written as DNA, the CDR3 is TGTGCCAGCAGCTTGCGGACTAGCGCGGAGGGTGAGCAGTTCTTC. J is TRBJ2-1 and V is TRBV9; TRBD2 aligns across 9 bases. In germline, CDR1 is SGDLS, CDR2 YYNGEE. V lost 4 bases to trimming and J lost 9 bases; unmatched junction nucleotides: 11. CDR3 length: 15 amino acids.

J is TRBJ1-5 and V is TRBV12-3 or TRBV12-4, with 11 nucleotides matching TRBD1. The CDR3 has 15 residues. J gave up 3 bases and V 5 bases, and 3 bases lay outside the gene matches. CDR3 region: CASSRDRGINQPQHF. The CDR3 DNA reads as TGTGCCAGCAGTAGGGACAGGGGGATCAATCAGCCCCAGCATTTT.

The chain uses TRBV27 and TRBJ2-7, with D possibly being TRBD1 or TRBD2 (5 bases each). The CDR3 length is 13 residues. Germline CDR1 MNHEY, CDR2 SMNVEV (reference sequence). The V end lost 7 bases, the J end lost 4 bases, and 14 bases lay between the germline ends. The CDR3 spells CASTGTTLYEQYF. The CDR3 nucleotides are TGTGCCAGCACGGGGACCACTCTGTACGAGCAGTACTTC.

The chain is built from TRBV28 and TRBJ2-1; D is unresolved. Germline CDR1 is MDHEN and CDR2 is SYDVKM. The germline V and J ends were trimmed by 1 base and 13 bases, with 17 bases remaining between them. The CDR3 consists of 14 residues. The CDR3 protein is CASSLYRPPGIQFF. DNA of the CDR3: TGTGCCAGCAGTTTATATAGGCCGCCGGGTATTCAGTTCTTC.

Only a few counts were recorded for this clonotype. This chain connects TRBV18 to TRBJ2-7; D possibly corresponds to TRBD1 (6 bases). The CDR3 runs to 14 residues. Germline V gene lookup returns CDR1 KGHSH and CDR2 LQKENI. The V and J ends lost 3 bases and 2 bases respectively, with 11 bases between them. The CDR3, as DNA: TGTGCCAGCTCACCCAGCAGGGGAACCTACGAGCAGTACTTC. Protein product: CASSPSRGTYEQYF.

The CDR3 DNA is TGTGCCAGCAGTTATAGGACCGGGGCCAACGTCCTGACTTTC. Amino acids: CASSYRTGANVLTF. V gene TRBV6-2 or TRBV6-3 combines with J gene TRBJ2-6, with unresolved D. CDR1 is MNHEY and CDR2 is SVGEGT in the germline V gene. V lost 3 bases to trimming and J lost 4 bases, with 7 bases between them. The CDR3 loop spans 14 amino acids.

This clonotype was observed a single time. The rearrangement uses TRBV24-1 and TRBJ2-2, with D unclear. The V end was cut by 6 bases, the J end by 5 bases, with 3 bases between. Germline V gene lookup returns CDR1 KGHDR and CDR2 SFDVKD. The CDR3 consists of 11 residues. The CDR3: CATSHTGELFF. In nucleotides, the CDR3 is TGTGCCACCAGTCATACCGGGGAGCTGTTTTTT.

This clonotype was observed a single time. The rearrangement uses TRBV19 and TRBJ1-2; tentatively, D is TRBD1 (5 bases). The V and J ends lost 5 bases and 8 bases respectively, with 12 bases between them. CDR1 is LNHDA and CDR2 is SQIVND in the germline V gene (reference sequence). The CDR3 has 12 residues. This chain's CDR3 is CASSGDRVGYTF. The CDR3 coding sequence is TGTGCCAGTAGTGGGGACCGAGTCGGCTACACCTTC.

The rearrangement links TRBV2 to TRBJ2-7; 9 bases align to TRBD1. V lost 3 bases, J lost 5 bases, and 5 bases stayed unmatched. CDR1 and CDR2 from the germline V gene are SNHLY and FYNNEI. The CDR3 totals 14 residues. CDR3 residues: CASSDITGGDEQYF. The CDR3 DNA is TGTGCCAGCAGTGACATCACAGGGGGCGACGAGCAGTACTTC.

The rearrangement joins TRBV15 to TRBJ2-3; D may be TRBD1 or TRBD2 (5 bases each). In germline, CDR1 is LNHNV, CDR2 YYDKDF (reference sequence). V lost 5 bases, J lost 2 bases, and 11 bases lay in between. This CDR3 has 14 residues. The CDR3 reads CATSPGLNTDTQYF. CDR3 DNA: TGTGCCACCAGCCCGGGGCTTAACACAGATACGCAGTATTTT. Combining the CDR3 with reference TRBV15 and TRBJ2-3 gives the whole variable domain DAMVIQNPRYQVTQFGKPVTLSCSQTLNHNVMYWYQQKSSQAPKLLFHYYDKDFNNEADTPDNFQSRRPNTSFCFLDIRSPGLGDTAMYLCATSPGLNTDTQYFGPGTRLTVL.

The gene calls are TRBV5-1 and TRBJ2-7, with a weak D call TRBD1 (6 bases). V dropped 5 bases and J dropped 5 bases, with 17 bases sitting between them. The V gene's germline CDR1 is SGHRS and CDR2 YFSETQ. CDR3 length equals 14 residues. Here the CDR3 reads CASRPWDTGNEQYF. The CDR3 region has the DNA TGCGCCAGCAGACCGTGGGACACCGGGAACGAGCAGTACTTC.

V and J are TRBV11-2 and TRBJ2-3; TRBD2 aligns across 7 bases. The CDR3 sequence is 16 residues long. The V and J ends lost 5 bases and 0 bases, in that order; junction bases with no gene match: 8. CDR1 is SGHAT, CDR2 FQNNGV, per germline. In DNA form, the CDR3 reads TGTGCCAGCAGCCAAGGAAGTAGCGGGAGCACAGATACGCAGTATTTT. Protein sequence: CASSQGSSGSTDTQYF.

This clonotype was recorded only once. J is TRBJ2-1 and V is TRBV20-1; no clear D. The V gene's germline CDR1 is DFQATT and CDR2 SNEGSKA (reference sequence). The CDR3 is made up of 13 amino acids. V was clipped by 0 bases and J by 9 bases, with 12 bases between them. CDR3 amino acids: CSAREPPVGEQFF. CDR3 nucleotide sequence: TGCAGTGCTAGAGAACCACCGGTTGGTGAGCAGTTCTTC.

The J gene is TRBJ2-4, the V gene TRBV18; D is unresolved. CDR3 length: 12 amino acids. The germline V gene has CDR1 KGHSH and CDR2 LQKENI. The V end was cut by 1 base, the J end by 6 bases, with 4 bases between. The CDR3 region is CASSPRGNIQYF. Written as DNA, the CDR3 is TGTGCCAGCTCACCACGGGGAAACATTCAGTACTTC.

V gene TRBV15 combines with J gene TRBJ2-1; 7 positions agree with TRBD1. The CDR3 loop spans 17 amino acids. The junction had 11 bases not matched to a gene; V was cut back by 0 bases and J by 6 bases. Germline V gives CDR1 LNHNV, CDR2 YYDKDF (reference sequence). The CDR3 region has the DNA TGTGCCACCAGCAGAGATCTTAGGGGGCTACAATTCAATGAGCAGTTCTTC. It translates to CATSRDLRGLQFNEQFF.

The V gene is TRBV4-1, the J gene TRBJ2-1; weak D call: TRBD2 (5 bases). The CDR3 is made up of 14 amino acids. Trimming shortened V by 1 base and J by 9 bases, and 13 bases separated the two germline ends. CDR1 is MGHRA, CDR2 YSYEKL, per germline. Here the CDR3 reads CASSQGASLVEQFF. In DNA form, the CDR3 reads TGCGCCAGCAGCCAAGGGGCTAGCCTGGTTGAGCAGTTCTTC.

The chain joins TRBV7-9 to TRBJ1-4; D gene ambiguous. V shed 5 bases and J shed 6 bases, with 16 bases lying between them. The germline gives CDR1 SEHNR, CDR2 FQNEAQ (reference sequence). The CDR3 extends over 15 amino acids. The CDR3 protein is CASSPRRTDDEKLFF. The CDR3 DNA follows: TGTGCCAGCAGCCCCCGCCGGACCGATGATGAAAAACTGTTTTTT. Together with reference TRBV7-9 and TRBJ1-4, the CDR3 gives the full variable domain: DTGVSQNPRHKITKRGQNVTFRCDPISEHNRLYWYRQTLGQGPEFLTYFQNEAQLEKSRLLSDRFSAERPKGSFSTLEIQRTEQGDSAMYLCASSPRRTDDEKLFFGSGTQLSVL.

V is TRBV5-1 and J is TRBJ2-1; maybe TRBD1 (7 bases). Trimming removed 4 bases at V and 3 bases at J, with 14 bases between. CDR3 length: 15 amino acids. In germline, CDR1 is SGHRS, CDR2 YFSETQ. CDR3 residues: CASSMQGGSYNEQFF. CDR3 DNA sequence: TGCGCCAGCAGCATGCAGGGGGGAAGCTACAATGAGCAGTTCTTC.

The J gene is TRBJ2-3, the V gene TRBV2; D might be TRBD1 or TRBD2, each matching 5 bases. Germline V gene lookup returns CDR1 SNHLY and CDR2 FYNNEI. This CDR3 is 14 amino acids long. The V end lost 6 bases, the J end lost 7 bases, and 17 bases lay between the germline ends. CDR3 residues: CASRGTGPQHTQYF. CDR3 nucleotides: TGTGCCAGCAGGGGAACGGGACCACAACATACGCAGTATTTT.

Points on this clonotype: One end of the junction fails to match germline, which may point to a read error. The chain uses TRBV5-4 and TRBJ1-6, with D unresolved. Germline V gives CDR1 SGHNT, CDR2 YYREEE (reference sequence). CDR3 length: 14 amino acids. The CDR3 DNA reads as TGTGCCAGCAGCTTGATGTCAGTGGAATCACCCCTCCGCTTT. Encoded protein: CASSLMSVESPLRF.

V is TRBV6-2 or TRBV6-3 and J is TRBJ2-5, with TRBD1 as a possible D gene (5 bases). Per the germline V gene, CDR1 is MNHEY and CDR2 is SVGEGT. The V gene lost 5 bases and the J gene lost 5 bases, with 18 bases spanning the gap. The CDR3 covers 15 residues. This CDR3 is CASSPGLQGPETQYF. CDR3 DNA: TGTGCCAGCAGTCCCGGTCTTCAGGGTCCGGAGACCCAGTACTTC.

J is TRBJ2-7 and V is TRBV3-1, with 8 bases fitting TRBD1. The germline V gene encodes CDR1 LGHDT and CDR2 YNNKEL (reference sequence). This CDR3 spans 17 amino acids. V shed 3 bases and J 7 bases; nucleotides not matched to a gene: 17. The CDR3 nucleotides are TGTGCCAGCAGCCAGATCGGTGGGGGGACAGGCCACTCGGAGCAGTACTTC. Translated: CASSQIGGGTGHSEQYF.

The chain uses TRBV7-3 and TRBJ2-5; tentative D call: TRBD2 (6 bases). The CDR3 consists of 15 residues. The ends were cut back, 5 bases at V and 7 bases at J, with 20 bases in the middle. CDR1 and CDR2 (germline): SGHTA, FQGTGA. The CDR3 is CASSPGGGRGGTQYF. CDR3 nucleotides: TGTGCCAGCAGCCCCGGTGGAGGGCGAGGCGGGACCCAGTACTTC.

CDR3 loop: CAWSVKGRRANQPQHF. CDR3 sequence (DNA): TGTGCCTGGAGTGTAAAGGGGCGACGGGCCAATCAGCCCCAGCATTTT. V usage is TRBV30 and J usage is TRBJ1-5; possibly TRBD1 for D (5 bases). Germline CDR1 and CDR2: GTSNPN and SVGIG (reference sequence). Deletions cut 0 bases from V and 3 bases from J, with 15 bases between. The CDR3 has 16 residues. Together with reference TRBV30 and TRBJ1-5, the CDR3 gives the full variable domain: SQTIHQWPATLVQPVGSPLSLECTVEGTSNPNLYWYRQAAGRGLQLLFYSVGIGQISSEVPQNLSASRPQDRQFILSSKKLLLSDSGFYLCAWSVKGRRANQPQHFGDGTRLSIL.